These 22 T cell receptor beta chains originate from one sample sequenced in a study of regulatory T cells in long-lasting Graves disease. This sample's time point: newly diagnosed GD, antithyroid drugs for less than 3 months. From RNA extracted from PBMCs, the TCR library was made. Combining iRepertoire HTBI primers with Arm-PCR of CDR3 regions, the authors built TCR beta libraries. From the multiplex PCR reads, TCRdb called clonotypes with MiXCR, one entry per CDR3 protein. The table has roughly 560,000 distinct CDR3 sequences, 15% to 20% seen once. The sample was also reused in another study, on T cells in Graves' hyperthyroidism and ophthalmopathy.

This specimen was peripheral blood mononuclear cells (PBMCs), taken at new diagnosis, from a patient treated with antithyroid drugs. The receptors shown here come from a woman aged 35-65 years with Graves disease.

This clonotype was seen more than once but under ten times. The chain combines TRBV10-3 with TRBJ1-5, with TRBD1 identical over 7 bases. This CDR3 region has 14 residues. Per the germline V gene, CDR1 is ENHRY and CDR2 is SYGVKD. V lost 7 bases to trimming and J lost 5 bases; unmatched junction nucleotides: 8. CDR3 sequence reads: CAIMAAGGDQPQHF. DNA of the CDR3: TGTGCCATCATGGCGGCAGGGGGGGATCAGCCCCAGCATTTT.

Ten or more counts support this clonotype. This rearrangement joins TRBV10-3 to TRBJ1-5, with no clear D. The CDR3 consists of 16 residues. The germline CDR1 and CDR2 sequences are ENHRY and SYGVKD. The ends were cut back, 3 bases at V and 5 bases at J, with 17 bases in the middle. The CDR3 protein is CAISDRKGNPDQPQHF. For the CDR3, the DNA is TGTGCCATCAGTGATAGGAAAGGCAACCCGGATCAGCCCCAGCATTTT.

This clonotype was observed a few times. The rearrangement links TRBV5-6 to TRBJ2-7, with 8 bases aligning to TRBD1. Trimming took 0 bases from V and 5 from J; bases not matched to a gene: 7. Per germline, CDR1 SGHDT and CDR2 YYEEEE. CDR3 length: 15 residues. CDR3 region: CASSLAYGQGHEQYF. The CDR3 DNA reads TGTGCCAGCAGCTTGGCGTACGGACAGGGCCACGAGCAGTACTTC. Complete variable domain (other parts from reference TRBV5-6 and TRBJ2-7): DAGVTQSPTHLIKTRGQQVTLRCSPKSGHDTVSWYQQALGQGPQFIFQYYEEEERQRGNFPDRFSGHQFPNYSSELNVNALLLGDSALYLCASSLAYGQGHEQYFGPGTRLTVT.

This clonotype came up many times. The gene calls are TRBV7-2 and TRBJ2-1; D is perhaps TRBD2 (6 bases). V shed 2 bases and J shed 8 bases, with 22 bases lying between them. The CDR3 has 17 residues. Germline assignment: CDR1 SGHTA and CDR2 FQGNSA. Here the CDR3 reads CASSLRWRGPARDEQFF. CDR3 nucleotides: TGTGCCAGCAGCTTAAGGTGGCGGGGCCCCGCCCGGGATGAGCAGTTCTTC. The full variable domain, with the rest looked up from reference TRBV7-2 and TRBJ2-1, is GAGVSQSPSNKVTEKGKDVELRCDPISGHTALYWYRQSLGQGLEFLIYFQGNSAPDKSGLPSDRFSAERTGGSVSTLTIQRTQQEDSAVYLCASSLRWRGPARDEQFFGPGTRLTVL.

This clonotype was counted many times. This chain uses TRBV6-1 with TRBJ2-5; TRBD1 matches 9 bases. Losses at the gene ends were 3 bases for V and 4 bases for J; bases not matched to a gene: 15. CDR3 length equals 18 residues. Germline assignment: CDR1 MNHNS and CDR2 SASEGT. The CDR3 is CASSDSPGTGLRRETQYF. DNA of the CDR3: TGTGCCAGCAGTGACTCTCCCGGGACAGGGTTAAGGCGAGAGACCCAGTACTTC.

About this clonotype itself: A much larger clone sits a single nucleotide away, making a read error possible. The chain employs TRBV5-5 and TRBJ2-7; unclear D gene. Germline-derived CDR1 and CDR2 are SGHKS and YYEKEE (reference sequence). This CDR3 has 13 amino acids. CDR3 DNA sequence: TGTGTCAGCAGCCCGACACCGGTAGACGAGCAGTACTTC. Its translation: CVSSPTPVDEQYF.

This clonotype showed up many times. V is TRBV11-3 and J is TRBJ1-1, with TRBD1 identical over 12 bases. CDR1 is SGHNT and CDR2 is YENEEA in the germline V gene. The CDR3 is 14 residues long. V shed 4 bases and J 11 bases; nucleotides not matched to a gene: 8. The CDR3 DNA is TGTGCCAGCAGCTCGGGACAGGGGGCGTCCGGGGCTTTCTTT. Its protein product is CASSSGQGASGAFF. Based on the CDR3 plus reference TRBV11-3 and TRBJ1-1, the full variable domain is EAGVVQSPRYKIIEKKQPVAFWCNPISGHNTLYWYLQNLGQGPELLIRYENEEAVDDSQLPKDRFSAERLKGVDSTLKIQPAELGDSAVYLCASSSGQGASGAFFGQGTRLTVV.

In this sample, this clonotype turned up many times. V is TRBV7-9 and J is TRBJ2-5; TRBD1 or TRBD2 may be the D gene (5 bases each). CDR1 is SEHNR, CDR2 FQNEAQ, per germline (reference sequence). This CDR3 comprises 15 residues. Trimming stripped 5 bases from V and 5 bases from J, with 18 bases between. The CDR3 reads CASSLLTEGKETQYF. In DNA, the CDR3 is TGTGCCAGCAGCCTCTTAACAGAGGGGAAGGAGACCCAGTACTTC.

This clonotype has a handful of counts. CDR3 DNA: TGTGCCAGCAGCCTTTATAGGGGCGGGAATCAGCCCCAGCATTTT. The encoded protein is CASSLYRGGNQPQHF. V usage is TRBV6-1 and J usage is TRBJ1-5, with D possibly being TRBD1 (5 bases). Trimming removed 6 bases at V and 4 bases at J, with 16 bases between. CDR1 is MNHNS and CDR2 is SASEGT in the germline V gene. This CDR3 spans 15 amino acids.

This clonotype was counted a few times. As DNA, the CDR3 is TGCAGTGCTAGGATGACGGGGGGGGCCTACGAGCAGTACTTC. It is translated as CSARMTGGAYEQYF. The V call is TRBV20-1, the J call TRBJ2-7, with 8 bases that match TRBD2. The J segment lost 2 bases and the V segment lost 3 bases, leaving 6 bases of the junction unmatched. This CDR3 has 14 amino acids. Germline V CDR1 and CDR2: DFQATT, SNEGSKA (reference sequence).

This clonotype was counted at least ten times. The chain links TRBV2 to TRBJ1-6; D is uncertain. The germline gives CDR1 SNHLY, CDR2 FYNNEI. V lost 2 bases and J lost 9, with 8 bases in between. The CDR3 consists of 13 residues. CDR3 DNA: TGTGCCAGCAGTGAAAAGAGGTTTTCACCCCTCCACTTT. Its protein is CASSEKRFSPLHF.

Turning to this clonotype: Only one base separates this from a far larger clonotype, so it likely reflects a read error. The V gene is TRBV12-3 or TRBV12-4, the J gene TRBJ2-7; D not certain. This CDR3 comprises 12 residues. CDR3 sequence (DNA): TGTGCCGGCAGTCCTAGCTCCTACGAGCAGTACTTC. Its protein is CAGSPSSYEQYF.

As for this clonotype: A read error may produce the germline difference seen at one junction end. V and J are TRBV5-1 and TRBJ1-1, with no clear D. Per germline, CDR1 SGHRS and CDR2 YFSETQ. The CDR3 has 15 residues. The CDR3 loop reads CAGSLDEGLNTEAFF. CDR3 coding DNA: TGCGCCGGCAGCTTGGATGAGGGTTTGAACACTGAAGCTTTCTTT. The full variable domain, with the rest looked up from reference TRBV5-1 and TRBJ1-1, is KAGVTQTPRYLIKTRGQQVTLSCSPISGHRSVSWYQQTPGQGLQFLFEYFSETQRNKGNFPGRFSGRQFSNSRSEMNVSTLELGDSALYLCAGSLDEGLNTEAFFGQGTRLTVV.

Concerning this clonotype itself: At one end, the junction sequence differs from germline, possibly due to a read error. The rearrangement links TRBV2 to TRBJ1-5, with D tentatively TRBD1 (5 bases). The V gene's germline CDR1 is SNHLY and CDR2 FYNNEI. The CDR3 totals 15 residues. This CDR3 reads CASSQTGTQSEPQHF. The CDR3, as DNA: TGCGCCAGCAGCCAGACCGGGACCCAGAGCGAGCCCCAGCATTTT.

This clonotype was detected only a few times. The chain links TRBV7-9 to TRBJ1-2; D is possibly TRBD1 (5 bases). Trimming cost V 1 base and J 9 bases, with 9 bases left between them. Germline V gene data show CDR1 as SEHNR and CDR2 as FQNEAQ (reference sequence). There are 12 residues in the CDR3. CDR3 coding DNA: TGTGCCAGCAGCTTAGGAGACAGACGCTACACCTTC. This gives the protein CASSLGDRRYTF.

In this sample, this clonotype turned up many times. The chain joins TRBV18 to TRBJ2-7; D is perhaps TRBD1 (6 bases). The CDR3 loop spans 15 amino acids. Between the trimmed V and J ends, which lost 2 bases and 0 bases, there was a span of 11 bases. Germline V CDR1 and CDR2: KGHSH, LQKENI. The CDR3 bases are TGTGCCAGCTCACCATCCGGACAGACCTCCTACGAGCAGTACTTC. This codes for CASSPSGQTSYEQYF.

Points on this clonotype: A much bigger clone sits one base away, suggesting this may be a read error. The CDR3 end shows no conserved phenylalanine or tryptophan, and so a read error is likely. This chain connects TRBV12-3 or TRBV12-4 to TRBJ1-1; 10 bases are shared with TRBD1. The CDR3 runs to 16 residues. V lost 5 bases to trimming and J lost 1 base; unmatched junction nucleotides: 7. CDR3 protein: CASSPTGGIWNTEAFC. The CDR3 region has the DNA TGTGCCAGCAGTCCGACAGGGGGCATTTGGAACACTGAAGCTTTCTGT.

V and J are TRBV6-1 and TRBJ2-1, with 13 positions matching TRBD2. This CDR3 comprises 16 residues. Germline CDR1 is MNHNS and CDR2 is SASEGT. Germline trimming cut 4 bases from V and 7 bases from J; bases unmatched to any gene: 7. The CDR3 DNA is TGTGCCAGCAGTGCAACCGGGACTAGCGGGGTAAATGAGCAGTTCTTC. Its translation is CASSATGTSGVNEQFF.

This clonotype was detected only a few times. V is TRBV29-1 and J is TRBJ2-7, with 8 bases identical to TRBD2. Trimming removed 7 bases from V and 5 bases from J; junction bases left unmatched: 1. This CDR3 region has 10 residues. The germline V gene has CDR1 SQVTM and CDR2 ANQGSEA. The CDR3 region has the DNA TGCAGCGCGGGGGGGAACGAGCAGTACTTC. This gives the protein CSAGGNEQYF.

For this clonotype: A clone one base away is much larger, so this may be a read error. As DNA, the CDR3 is TGTGCCAGCAGGCAAACCGGGACAGGGGGAACATTTGGTTCCAATGAGCAGTACTTC. The encoded protein is CASRQTGTGGTFGSNEQYF. J is TRBJ2-5 and V is TRBV12-3 or TRBV12-4, with 11 bases aligning to TRBD1. With V trimmed by 6 bases and J by 11 bases, 26 bases remained unmatched. The CDR3 totals 19 residues.

J is TRBJ2-7 and V is TRBV25-1; a weak D match, TRBD1 (6 bases). The germline V gene has CDR1 MGHDK and CDR2 SYGVNS. V was pared by 6 bases and J by 4 bases, with 13 bases between. CDR3 size: 13 residues. CDR3 in DNA: TGTGCCAGCAGGTTAGGGGGAGAGTACGAGCAGTACTTC. It is translated as CASRLGGEYEQYF.

This clonotype was counted many times. The rearrangement uses TRBV27 and TRBJ2-7, with 9 bases aligning to TRBD1. The V gene end was trimmed by 5 bases and the J gene end by 2 bases; junction bases not matched to a gene: 7. The germline CDR1 and CDR2 sequences are MNHEY and SMNVEV (reference sequence). CDR3 length: 15 amino acids. The DNA of the CDR3 is TGTGCCAGCAGTGTGTCGGGGACAGGGCCCTACGAGCAGTACTTC. It translates to CASSVSGTGPYEQYF.